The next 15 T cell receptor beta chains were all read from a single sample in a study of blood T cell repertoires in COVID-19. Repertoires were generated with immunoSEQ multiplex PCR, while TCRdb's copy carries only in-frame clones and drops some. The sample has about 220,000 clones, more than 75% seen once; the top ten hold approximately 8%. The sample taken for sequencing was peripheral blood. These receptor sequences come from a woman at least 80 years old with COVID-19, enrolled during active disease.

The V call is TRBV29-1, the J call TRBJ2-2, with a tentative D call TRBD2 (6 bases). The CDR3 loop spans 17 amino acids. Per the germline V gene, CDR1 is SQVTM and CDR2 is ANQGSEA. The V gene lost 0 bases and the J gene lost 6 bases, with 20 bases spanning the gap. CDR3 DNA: TGCAGCGTTGAAGACTCGGGACTTGTGGTTGGTGCCGGGGAGCTGTTTTTT. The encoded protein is CSVEDSGLVVGAGELFF.

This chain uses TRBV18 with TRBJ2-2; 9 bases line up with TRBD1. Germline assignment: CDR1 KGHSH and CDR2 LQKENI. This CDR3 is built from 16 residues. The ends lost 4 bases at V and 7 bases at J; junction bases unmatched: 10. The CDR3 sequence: CASSRGQGGTSGELFF. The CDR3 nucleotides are TGTGCCAGCTCACGGGGACAGGGCGGAACAAGCGGGGAGCTGTTTTTT.

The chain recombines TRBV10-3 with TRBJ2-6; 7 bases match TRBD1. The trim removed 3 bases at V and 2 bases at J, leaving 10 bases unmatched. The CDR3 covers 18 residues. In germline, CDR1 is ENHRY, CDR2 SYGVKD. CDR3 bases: TGTGCCATCAGTGACCTAGCAAGGGGGCTAGCTGGGGCCAACGTCCTGACTTTC. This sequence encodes CAISDLARGLAGANVLTF.

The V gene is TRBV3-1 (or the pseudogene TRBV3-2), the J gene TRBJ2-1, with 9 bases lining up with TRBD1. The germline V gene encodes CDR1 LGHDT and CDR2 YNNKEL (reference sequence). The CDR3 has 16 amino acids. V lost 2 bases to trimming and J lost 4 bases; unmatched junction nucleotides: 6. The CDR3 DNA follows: TGTGCCAGCAGCCAAAGTAATGGACAGGGGTACAATGAGCAGTTCTTC. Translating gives CASSQSNGQGYNEQFF.

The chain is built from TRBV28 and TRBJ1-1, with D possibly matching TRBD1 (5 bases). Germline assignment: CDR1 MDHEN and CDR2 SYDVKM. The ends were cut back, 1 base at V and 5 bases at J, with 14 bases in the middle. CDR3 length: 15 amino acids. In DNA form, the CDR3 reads TGTGCCAGCAGTTTATTCACAGGAGGGAAGACTGAAGCTTTCTTT. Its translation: CASSLFTGGKTEAFF.

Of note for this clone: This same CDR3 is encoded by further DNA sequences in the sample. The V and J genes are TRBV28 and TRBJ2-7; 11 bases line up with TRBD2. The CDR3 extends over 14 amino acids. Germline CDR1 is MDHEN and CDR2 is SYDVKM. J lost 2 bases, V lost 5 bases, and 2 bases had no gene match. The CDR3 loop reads CASSLAGGPYEQYF. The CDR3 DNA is TGTGCCAGCAGTCTAGCGGGAGGCCCCTACGAGCAGTACTTC.

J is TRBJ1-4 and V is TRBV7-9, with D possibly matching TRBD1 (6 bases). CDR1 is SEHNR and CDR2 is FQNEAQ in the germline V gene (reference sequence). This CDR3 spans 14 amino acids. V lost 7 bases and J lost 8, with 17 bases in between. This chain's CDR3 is CASTFTGLGEKLFF. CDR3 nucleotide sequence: TGTGCCAGCACCTTCACAGGGCTAGGAGAAAAACTGTTTTTT.

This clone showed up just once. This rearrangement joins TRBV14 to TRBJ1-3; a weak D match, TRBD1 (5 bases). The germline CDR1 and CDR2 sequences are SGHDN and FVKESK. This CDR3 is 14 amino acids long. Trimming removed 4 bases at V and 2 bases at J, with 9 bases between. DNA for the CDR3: TGTGCCAGCAGCCGGGACTATGCTGGAAACACCATATATTTT. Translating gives CASSRDYAGNTIYF.

The CDR3 nucleotides read TGTGCCAGCAGGAAACTAGACAGGGTCGTTGGCTACACCTTC. This translates into CASRKLDRVVGYTF. The chain couples TRBV28 to TRBJ1-2; 7 bases are shared with TRBD1. CDR1 and CDR2 from the germline V gene are MDHEN and SYDVKM. Unmatched junction bases numbered 11, after V lost 6 bases and J lost 7 bases. The CDR3 consists of 14 residues.

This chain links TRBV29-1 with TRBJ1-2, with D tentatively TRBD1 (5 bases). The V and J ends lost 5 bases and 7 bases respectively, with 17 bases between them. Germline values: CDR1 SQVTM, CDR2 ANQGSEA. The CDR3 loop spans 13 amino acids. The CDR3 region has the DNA TGCAGCGTTAGTCCGCTCAGGGTAGGTGGCTACACCTTC. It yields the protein CSVSPLRVGGYTF.

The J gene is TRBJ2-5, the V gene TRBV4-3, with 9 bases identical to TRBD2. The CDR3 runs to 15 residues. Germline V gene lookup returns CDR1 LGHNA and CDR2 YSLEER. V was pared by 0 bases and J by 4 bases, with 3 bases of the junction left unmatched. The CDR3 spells CASSQDILAGETQYF. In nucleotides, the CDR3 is TGCGCCAGCAGCCAAGATATACTAGCGGGAGAGACCCAGTACTTC.

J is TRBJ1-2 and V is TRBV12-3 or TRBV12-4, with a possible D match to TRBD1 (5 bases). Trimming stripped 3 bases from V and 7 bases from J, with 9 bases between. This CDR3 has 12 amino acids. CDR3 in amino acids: CASSFRDRGYTF. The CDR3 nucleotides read TGTGCCAGCAGTTTCAGGGATCGTGGCTACACCTTC.

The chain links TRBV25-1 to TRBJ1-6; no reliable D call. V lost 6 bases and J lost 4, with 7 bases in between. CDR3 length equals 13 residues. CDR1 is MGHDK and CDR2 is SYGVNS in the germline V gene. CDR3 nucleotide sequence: TGTGCCAGCAGAAGCCCTTATAATTCACCCCTCCACTTT. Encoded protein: CASRSPYNSPLHF.

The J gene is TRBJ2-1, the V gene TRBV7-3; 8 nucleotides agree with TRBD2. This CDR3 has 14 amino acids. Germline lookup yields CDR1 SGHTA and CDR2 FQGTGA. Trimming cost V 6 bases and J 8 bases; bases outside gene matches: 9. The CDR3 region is CASSLSGSQDEQFF. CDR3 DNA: TGTGCCAGCAGTCTAAGCGGGAGTCAGGATGAGCAGTTCTTC.

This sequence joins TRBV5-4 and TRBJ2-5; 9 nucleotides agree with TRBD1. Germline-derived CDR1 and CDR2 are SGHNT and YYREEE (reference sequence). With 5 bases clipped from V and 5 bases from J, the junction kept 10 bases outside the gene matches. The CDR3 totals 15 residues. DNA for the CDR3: TGTGCCAGCAGTTCCGGGACAGGGTCTTTGGAGACCCAGTACTTC. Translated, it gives CASSSGTGSLETQYF.